This TCR beta chain was profiled in a study of cytomegalovirus exposure and HLA in healthy donors. Vbeta (60) and Jbeta (13) primers were used in the PCR. TCRdb's copy holds only in-frame clones and misses some; the assay was immunoSEQ multiplex PCR. The table has about 160,000 clones, approximately 84% seen once. Whole-study results and caveats: Likely technical artifact: a cluster of highly shared sequence variants. Further analysis was carried out later, and it showed several of the most significant clusters appearing linked to common viral pathogens. Some V segments, TRBV6-2 and TRBV6-3 among them, were indistinguishable and were therefore excluded. Per a prior analysis, the majority of TCR beta V segments were productive roughly 90% or roughly 30% of the time.

Germline assignment: CDR1 LNHDA and CDR2 SQIVND (reference sequence). Losses at the gene ends were 4 bases for V and 2 bases for J; bases not matched to a gene: 7. The CDR3 extends over 16 amino acids. This clone was counted once. Antigen: not known. The clonotype was recovered from a man aged 25-45 years in good health and CMV-seronegative. V usage is TRBV19 and J usage is TRBJ1-4; 7 positions match TRBD1. The sequencing input was PBMCs. The CDR3 DNA reads TGTGCCAGTAGTAGAGGACAGGCCCTCACTAATGAAAAACTGTTTTTT. Translation gives CASSRGQALTNEKLFF. The whole variable domain, filled in from reference TRBV19 and TRBJ1-4, reads DGGITQSPKYLFRKEGQNVTLSCEQNLNHDAMYWYRQDPGQGLRLIYYSQIVNDFQKGDIAEGYSVSREKKESFPLTVTSAQKNPTAFYLCASSRGQALTNEKLFFGSGTQLSVL.